This is a list of T cell receptor beta chains from one sample in a study of chemoradiotherapy in HPV16-positive cancers. Clones were read by immunoSEQ multiplex PCR, and TCRdb kept only the in-frame ones, dropping some. The sample carries about 4,000 clones, 77% recorded once. This sample was gathered from a patient who underwent chemoradiotherapy. The receptors stem from a human donor with HPV-associated anogenital cancer. The CDR3 runs from the conserved cysteine through the conserved F or W. The order of the fields is CDR3 DNA, CDR3 protein, clone size, J gene, V gene, D gene. D genes are given only for firm matches. Clone size is given for some rows only: seen once, a few or many times, or a class if the clone is expanded.

cdr3_nt: TGTGCCAGCAGTTTGACACTGAACACTGAAGCTTTCTTT; cdr3_aa: CASSLTLNTEAFF; clone_size: NA; j_call: TRBJ1-1; v_call: TRBV6-5; d_call: NA
cdr3_nt: TGTGCCAGCAAAGAGACTAGCGGGAGCCCCCACAATGAGCAGTTCTTC; cdr3_aa: CASKETSGSPHNEQFF; clone_size: NA; j_call: TRBJ2-1; v_call: TRBV2; d_call: TRBD2
cdr3_nt: TGCGCCAGCAGCCAGGGACAGGGGGACTACAATGAGCAGTTCTTC; cdr3_aa: CASSQGQGDYNEQFF; clone_size: NA; j_call: TRBJ2-1; v_call: TRBV4-3; d_call: TRBD1
cdr3_nt: TGTGCCAGCTCACCAATCGACAGAGTCTATGGCTACACCTTC; cdr3_aa: CASSPIDRVYGYTF; clone_size: NA; j_call: TRBJ1-2; v_call: TRBV18; d_call: NA
cdr3_nt: TGCGCCAGCAGCCAAGGAGCAGCCCCCCCCTACAATGAGCAGTTCTTC; cdr3_aa: CASSQGAAPPYNEQFF; clone_size: NA; j_call: TRBJ2-1; v_call: TRBV4-1; d_call: NA
cdr3_nt: TGTGCCAGCAGACGGACCGGGGAGCTGTTTTTT; cdr3_aa: CASRRTGELFF; clone_size: NA; j_call: TRBJ2-2; v_call: TRBV7-9; d_call: NA
cdr3_nt: TGTGCCAGCGGAAACACCGGGGAGCTGTTTTTT; cdr3_aa: CASGNTGELFF; clone_size: NA; j_call: TRBJ2-2; v_call: TRBV7-9; d_call: NA
cdr3_nt: TGTGCCAGCTCTTCGTCCCCAGGAGATACGCAGTATTTT; cdr3_aa: CASSSSPGDTQYF; clone_size: NA; j_call: TRBJ2-3; v_call: TRBV18; d_call: NA
cdr3_nt: TGTGCCAGCAGTTTATCGGTCGGGTATCCGAACACCGGGGAGCTGTTTTTT; cdr3_aa: CASSLSVGYPNTGELFF; clone_size: NA; j_call: TRBJ2-2; v_call: TRBV27; d_call: NA
cdr3_nt: TGTGCCAGCAGCCTCTGGGGGGCTGCTAGCGAGCAGTACTTC; cdr3_aa: CASSLWGAASEQYF; clone_size: NA; j_call: TRBJ2-7; v_call: TRBV5-6; d_call: NA
cdr3_nt: TGTGCCAGCAGGGGGGTGGGGGTCACTGAAGCTTTCTTT; cdr3_aa: CASRGVGVTEAFF; clone_size: NA; j_call: TRBJ1-1; v_call: TRBV27; d_call: NA
cdr3_nt: TGTGCCAGCATTGGGACCGACACCGGGGAGCTGTTTTTT; cdr3_aa: CASIGTDTGELFF; clone_size: NA; j_call: TRBJ2-2; v_call: TRBV6-6; d_call: NA
cdr3_nt: TGCGCCAGCAGCCAAGGGAGTTTCACCGGGGAGCTGTTTTTT; cdr3_aa: CASSQGSFTGELFF; clone_size: few; j_call: TRBJ2-2; v_call: TRBV5-1; d_call: NA
cdr3_nt: TGCAGTGCTAGGGGCAATCAGCCCCAGCATTTT; cdr3_aa: CSARGNQPQHF; clone_size: few; j_call: TRBJ1-5; v_call: TRBV20-1; d_call: NA
cdr3_nt: TGTGCCAGCAGTGAGTTAGAGAACACTGAAGCTTTCTTT; cdr3_aa: CASSELENTEAFF; clone_size: NA; j_call: TRBJ1-1; v_call: TRBV2; d_call: NA
cdr3_nt: TGTGCCAGCAGCTTAGCTTCGGACAATTACTACGAGCAGTACTTC; cdr3_aa: CASSLASDNYYEQYF; clone_size: few; j_call: TRBJ2-7; v_call: TRBV7-6; d_call: NA
cdr3_nt: TGTGCCAGCGTGGAAACAGGGAATAACTATGGCTACACCTTC; cdr3_aa: CASVETGNNYGYTF; clone_size: NA; j_call: TRBJ1-2; v_call: TRBV6-5; d_call: NA
cdr3_nt: TGTGCCAGCAGGGGCTACGAGCAGTACTTC; cdr3_aa: CASRGYEQYF; clone_size: once; j_call: TRBJ2-7; v_call: TRBV6-1; d_call: NA
cdr3_nt: TGTGCCAGCAGGCCGACTAGCGGGAGCGGTGAGACCCAGTACTTC; cdr3_aa: CASRPTSGSGETQYF; clone_size: NA; j_call: TRBJ2-5; v_call: TRBV11-2; d_call: TRBD2
cdr3_nt: TGTGCCAGCAGCCAAGAGGGACAGGGGGCTGAAGCTTTCTTT; cdr3_aa: CASSQEGQGAEAFF; clone_size: NA; j_call: TRBJ1-1; v_call: TRBV14; d_call: TRBD1
cdr3_nt: TGCGCCAGCAGCCAAGAAGCGGCCAGGGGGAGTGAGCAGTTCTTC; cdr3_aa: CASSQEAARGSEQFF; clone_size: few; j_call: TRBJ2-1; v_call: TRBV4-3; d_call: TRBD1
cdr3_nt: TGTGCCAGCAGTACCCGACTGTTACTCTCTGGAAACACCATATATTTT; cdr3_aa: CASSTRLLLSGNTIYF; clone_size: NA; j_call: TRBJ1-3; v_call: TRBV28; d_call: NA
cdr3_nt: TGTGCCAGTAGTATTATACAGGGGGGAAATGAAAAACTGTTTTTT; cdr3_aa: CASSIIQGGNEKLFF; clone_size: NA; j_call: TRBJ1-4; v_call: TRBV19; d_call: TRBD1
cdr3_nt: TGTGCCAGCAGCCTAGGACAGTTTAATCAGCCCCAGCATTTT; cdr3_aa: CASSLGQFNQPQHF; clone_size: NA; j_call: TRBJ1-5; v_call: TRBV7-2; d_call: NA
cdr3_nt: TGTGCCAGCTCACCAGTAGTGTCAGATACGCAGTATTTT; cdr3_aa: CASSPVVSDTQYF; clone_size: NA; j_call: TRBJ2-3; v_call: TRBV18; d_call: NA
cdr3_nt: TGCGCCAGCAGCACCGGACAGGCGAACCAAGAGACCCAGTACTTC; cdr3_aa: CASSTGQANQETQYF; clone_size: NA; j_call: TRBJ2-5; v_call: TRBV5-1; d_call: TRBD1
cdr3_nt: TGTGCCAGTTTAGACAGGGGGAACAATGAGCAGTTCTTC; cdr3_aa: CASLDRGNNEQFF; clone_size: once; j_call: TRBJ2-1; v_call: TRBV19; d_call: TRBD1
cdr3_nt: TGTGCCACCAGCCTCACGGGGGGGAGAGACGAGCAGTACTTC; cdr3_aa: CATSLTGGRDEQYF; clone_size: NA; j_call: TRBJ2-7; v_call: TRBV15; d_call: TRBD2
cdr3_nt: TGTGCCAGCAGTTTATCAGGGGAGCAGTTCTTC; cdr3_aa: CASSLSGEQFF; clone_size: NA; j_call: TRBJ2-1; v_call: TRBV27; d_call: NA
cdr3_nt: TGTGCCAGCAGCTTAGCGAAGGACAGCACCTACGAGCAGTACTTC; cdr3_aa: CASSLAKDSTYEQYF; clone_size: few; j_call: TRBJ2-7; v_call: TRBV7-6; d_call: NA
cdr3_nt: TGTGCCAGCAGTTACTGGGGGGCAGAGCGGGAAAAACTGTTTTTT; cdr3_aa: CASSYWGAEREKLFF; clone_size: NA; j_call: TRBJ1-4; v_call: TRBV6-6; d_call: NA
cdr3_nt: TGTGCCATCAACCCCGAAGGGGGGGGAAGGGGTGAGCAGTTCTTC; cdr3_aa: CAINPEGGGRGEQFF; clone_size: NA; j_call: TRBJ2-1; v_call: TRBV10-3; d_call: NA
cdr3_nt: TGCAGCGTTCGACAGGCTAACTATGGCTACACCTTC; cdr3_aa: CSVRQANYGYTF; clone_size: NA; j_call: TRBJ1-2; v_call: TRBV29-1; d_call: NA